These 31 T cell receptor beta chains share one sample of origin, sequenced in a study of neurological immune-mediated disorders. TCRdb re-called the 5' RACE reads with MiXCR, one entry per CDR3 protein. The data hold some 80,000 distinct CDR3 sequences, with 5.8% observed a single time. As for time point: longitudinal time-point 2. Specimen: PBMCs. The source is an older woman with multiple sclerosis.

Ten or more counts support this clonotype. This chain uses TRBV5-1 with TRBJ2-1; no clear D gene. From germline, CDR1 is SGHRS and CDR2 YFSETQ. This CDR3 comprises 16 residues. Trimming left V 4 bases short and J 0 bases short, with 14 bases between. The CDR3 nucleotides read TGCGCCAGCAGCCCCGGTCAGCCAAGCTCCTACAATGAGCAGTTCTTC. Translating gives CASSPGQPSSYNEQFF.

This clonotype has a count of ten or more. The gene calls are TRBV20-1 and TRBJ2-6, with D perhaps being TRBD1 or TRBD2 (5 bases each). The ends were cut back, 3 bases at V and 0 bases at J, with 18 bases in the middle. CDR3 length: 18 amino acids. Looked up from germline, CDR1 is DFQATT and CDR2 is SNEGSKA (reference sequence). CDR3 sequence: CSASVWDGKSSGANVLTF. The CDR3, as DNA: TGCAGTGCTAGTGTCTGGGACGGCAAGAGCTCTGGGGCCAACGTCCTGACTTTC.

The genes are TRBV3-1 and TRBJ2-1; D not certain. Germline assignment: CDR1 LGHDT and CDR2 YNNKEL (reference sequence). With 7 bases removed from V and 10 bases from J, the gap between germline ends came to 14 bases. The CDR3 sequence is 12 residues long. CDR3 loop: CASTLSFGEQFF. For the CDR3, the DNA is TGTGCCAGCACCCTTTCGTTTGGGGAGCAGTTCTTC.

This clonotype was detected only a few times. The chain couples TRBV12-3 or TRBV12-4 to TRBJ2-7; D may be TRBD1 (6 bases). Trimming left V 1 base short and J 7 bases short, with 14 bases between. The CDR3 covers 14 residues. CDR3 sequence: CASSLVGAGKEQYF. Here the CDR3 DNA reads TGTGCCAGCAGTTTAGTGGGGGCAGGAAAAGAGCAGTACTTC.

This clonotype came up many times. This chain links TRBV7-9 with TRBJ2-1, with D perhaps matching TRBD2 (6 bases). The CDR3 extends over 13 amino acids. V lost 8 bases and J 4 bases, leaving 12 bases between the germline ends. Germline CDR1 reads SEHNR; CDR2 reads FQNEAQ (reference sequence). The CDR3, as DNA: TGTGCCAGCGCTCCCGGGACTTACAATGAGCAGTTCTTC. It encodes CASAPGTYNEQFF. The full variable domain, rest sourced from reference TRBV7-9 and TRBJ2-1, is DTGVSQNPRHKITKRGQNVTFRCDPISEHNRLYWYRQTLGQGPEFLTYFQNEAQLEKSRLLSDRFSAERPKGSFSTLEIQRTEQGDSAMYLCASAPGTYNEQFFGPGTRLTVL.

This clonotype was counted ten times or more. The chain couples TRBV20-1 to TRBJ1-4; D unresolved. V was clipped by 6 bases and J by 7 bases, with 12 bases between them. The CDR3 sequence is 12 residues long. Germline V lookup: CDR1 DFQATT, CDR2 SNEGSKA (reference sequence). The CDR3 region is CSAQPGSEKLFF. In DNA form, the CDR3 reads TGCAGTGCCCAGCCGGGAAGTGAAAAACTGTTTTTT.

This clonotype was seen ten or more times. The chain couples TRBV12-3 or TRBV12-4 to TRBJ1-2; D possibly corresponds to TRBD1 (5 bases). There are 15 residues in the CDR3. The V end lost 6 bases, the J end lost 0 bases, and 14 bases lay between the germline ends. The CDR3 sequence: CASSSTDPANYGYTF. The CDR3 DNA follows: TGTGCCAGCAGCTCGACAGATCCAGCTAACTATGGCTACACCTTC.

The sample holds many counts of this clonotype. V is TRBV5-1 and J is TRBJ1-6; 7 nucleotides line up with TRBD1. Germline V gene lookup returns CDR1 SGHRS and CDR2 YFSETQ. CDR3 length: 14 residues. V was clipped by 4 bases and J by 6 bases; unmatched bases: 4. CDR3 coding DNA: TGCGCCAGCAGCCCGGGACAGCTTAATTCACCCCTCCACTTT. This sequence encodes CASSPGQLNSPLHF. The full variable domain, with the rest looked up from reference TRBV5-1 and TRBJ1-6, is KAGVTQTPRYLIKTRGQQVTLSCSPISGHRSVSWYQQTPGQGLQFLFEYFSETQRNKGNFPGRFSGRQFSNSRSEMNVSTLELGDSALYLCASSPGQLNSPLHFGNGTRLTVT.

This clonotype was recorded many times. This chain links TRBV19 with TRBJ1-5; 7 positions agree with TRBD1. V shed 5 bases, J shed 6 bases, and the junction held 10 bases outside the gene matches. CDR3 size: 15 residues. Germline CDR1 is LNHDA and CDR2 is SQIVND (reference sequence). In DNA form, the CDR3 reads TGTGCCAGTAGTTCCCAAAGGGGGCAGGCTCAGCCCCAGCATTTT. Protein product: CASSSQRGQAQPQHF.

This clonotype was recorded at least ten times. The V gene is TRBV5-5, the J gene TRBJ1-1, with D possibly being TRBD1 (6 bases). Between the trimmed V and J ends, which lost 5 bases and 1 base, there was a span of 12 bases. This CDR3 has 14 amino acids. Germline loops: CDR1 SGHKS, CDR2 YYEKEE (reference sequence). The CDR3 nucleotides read TGTGCCAGCAGTCCTACGACAGGGAACACTGAAGCTTTCTTT. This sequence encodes CASSPTTGNTEAFF.

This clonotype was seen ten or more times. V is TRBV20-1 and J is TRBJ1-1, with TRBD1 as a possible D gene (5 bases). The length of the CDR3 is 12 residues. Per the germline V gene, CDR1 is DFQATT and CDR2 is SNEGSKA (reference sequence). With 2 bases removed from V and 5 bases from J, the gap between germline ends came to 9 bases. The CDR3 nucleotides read TGCAGTGCTAGACAGGGTGGGACTGAAGCTTTCTTT. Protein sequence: CSARQGGTEAFF.

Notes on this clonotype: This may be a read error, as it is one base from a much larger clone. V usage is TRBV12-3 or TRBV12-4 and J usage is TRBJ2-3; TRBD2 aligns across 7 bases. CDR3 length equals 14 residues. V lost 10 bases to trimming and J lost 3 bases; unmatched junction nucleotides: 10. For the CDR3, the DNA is TGTGCCAACAGCCCCCCGGGGGGAACAGATACGCAGTATTTT. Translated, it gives CANSPPGGTDTQYF.

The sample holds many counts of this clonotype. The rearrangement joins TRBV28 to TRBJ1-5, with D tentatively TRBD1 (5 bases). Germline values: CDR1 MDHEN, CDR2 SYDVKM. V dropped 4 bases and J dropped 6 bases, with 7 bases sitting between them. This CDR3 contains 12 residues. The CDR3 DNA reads TGTGCCAGCAGTTGGGGGGGTCAGCCCCAGCATTTT. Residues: CASSWGGQPQHF.

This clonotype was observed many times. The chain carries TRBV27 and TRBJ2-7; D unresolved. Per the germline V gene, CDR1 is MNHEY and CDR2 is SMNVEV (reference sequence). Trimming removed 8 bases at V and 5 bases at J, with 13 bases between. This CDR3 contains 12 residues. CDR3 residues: CASSDVLNEQYF. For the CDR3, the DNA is TGTGCCAGCTCGGACGTTCTCAACGAGCAGTACTTC.

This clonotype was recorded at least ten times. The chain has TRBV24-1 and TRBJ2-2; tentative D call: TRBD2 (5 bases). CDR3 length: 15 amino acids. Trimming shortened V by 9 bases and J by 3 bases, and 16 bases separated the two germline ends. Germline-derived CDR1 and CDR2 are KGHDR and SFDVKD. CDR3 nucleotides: TGTGCCACCGGCCCCCAGGACTCACACACCGGGGAGCTGTTTTTT. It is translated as CATGPQDSHTGELFF.

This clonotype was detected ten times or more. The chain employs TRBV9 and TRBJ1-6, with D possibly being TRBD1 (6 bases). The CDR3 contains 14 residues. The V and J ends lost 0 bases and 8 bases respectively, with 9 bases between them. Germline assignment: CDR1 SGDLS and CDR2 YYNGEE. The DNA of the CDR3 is TGTGCCAGCAGCGTAGCAGGGGCTGATTCACCCCTCCACTTT. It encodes CASSVAGADSPLHF.

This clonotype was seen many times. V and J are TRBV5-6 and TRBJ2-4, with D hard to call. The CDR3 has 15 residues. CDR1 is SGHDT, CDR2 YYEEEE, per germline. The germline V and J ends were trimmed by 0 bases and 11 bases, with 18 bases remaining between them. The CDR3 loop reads CASSLAFRAGDVQYF. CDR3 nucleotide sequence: TGTGCCAGCAGCTTGGCTTTCCGGGCCGGCGACGTTCAGTACTTC.

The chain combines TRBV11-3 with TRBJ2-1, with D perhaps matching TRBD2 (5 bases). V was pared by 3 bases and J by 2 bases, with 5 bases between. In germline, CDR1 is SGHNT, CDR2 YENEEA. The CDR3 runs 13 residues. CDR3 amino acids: CASSLEAYNEQFF. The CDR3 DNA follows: TGTGCCAGCAGCTTGGAGGCCTACAATGAGCAGTTCTTC.

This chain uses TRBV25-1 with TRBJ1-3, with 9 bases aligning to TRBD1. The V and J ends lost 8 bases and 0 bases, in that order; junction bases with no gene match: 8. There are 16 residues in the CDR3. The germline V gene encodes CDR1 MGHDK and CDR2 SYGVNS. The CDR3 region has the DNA TGTGCCAGCGAGAGACCGGGACAGGGCTCTGGAAACACCATATATTTT. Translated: CASERPGQGSGNTIYF.

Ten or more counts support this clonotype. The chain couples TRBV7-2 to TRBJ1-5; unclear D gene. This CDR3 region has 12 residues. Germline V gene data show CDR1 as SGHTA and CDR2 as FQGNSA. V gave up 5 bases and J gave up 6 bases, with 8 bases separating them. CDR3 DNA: TGTGCCAGCAGCCCATTCGGTCAGCCCCAGCATTTT. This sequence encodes CASSPFGQPQHF.

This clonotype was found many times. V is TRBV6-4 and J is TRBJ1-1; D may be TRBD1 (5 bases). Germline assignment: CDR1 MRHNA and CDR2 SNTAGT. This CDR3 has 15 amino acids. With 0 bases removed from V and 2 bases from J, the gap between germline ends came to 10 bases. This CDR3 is CASSDSSGGNTEAFF. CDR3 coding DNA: TGTGCCAGCAGTGACTCATCGGGGGGAAACACTGAAGCTTTCTTT.

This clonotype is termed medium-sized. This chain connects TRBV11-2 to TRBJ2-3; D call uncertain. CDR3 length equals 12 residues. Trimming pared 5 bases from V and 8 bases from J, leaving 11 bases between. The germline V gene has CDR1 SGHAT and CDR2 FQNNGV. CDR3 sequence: CASSAPESTQYF. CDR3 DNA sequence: TGTGCCAGCAGCGCCCCCGAGAGTACGCAGTATTTT.

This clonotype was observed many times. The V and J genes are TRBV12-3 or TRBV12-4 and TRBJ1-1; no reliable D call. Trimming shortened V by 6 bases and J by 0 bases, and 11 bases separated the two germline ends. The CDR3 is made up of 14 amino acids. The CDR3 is CASSRHAVNTEAFF. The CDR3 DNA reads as TGTGCCAGCAGCAGACACGCTGTGAACACTGAAGCTTTCTTT.

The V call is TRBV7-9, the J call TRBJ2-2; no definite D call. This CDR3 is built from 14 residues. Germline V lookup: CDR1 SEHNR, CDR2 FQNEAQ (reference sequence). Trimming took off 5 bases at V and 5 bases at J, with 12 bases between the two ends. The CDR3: CASSHFPGTGELFF. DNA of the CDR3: TGTGCCAGCAGCCATTTCCCCGGGACCGGGGAGCTGTTTTTT.

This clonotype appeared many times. The CDR3 region has the DNA TGCGCCAGCAGCACACAGGGGCGTGGGACTGAAGCTTTCTTT. Protein: CASSTQGRGTEAFF. The rearrangement links TRBV5-1 to TRBJ1-1; 7 bases are shared with TRBD1. The CDR3 is 14 amino acids. The germline CDR1 and CDR2 sequences are SGHRS and YFSETQ. V lost 4 bases, J lost 5 bases, and 8 bases stayed unmatched.

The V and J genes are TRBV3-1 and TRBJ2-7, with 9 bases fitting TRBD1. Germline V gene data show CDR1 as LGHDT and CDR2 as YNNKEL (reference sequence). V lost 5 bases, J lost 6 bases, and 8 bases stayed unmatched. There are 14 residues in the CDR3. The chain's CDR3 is CASSAWTGVFEQYF. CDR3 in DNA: TGTGCCAGCAGCGCCTGGACAGGGGTATTCGAGCAGTACTTC.

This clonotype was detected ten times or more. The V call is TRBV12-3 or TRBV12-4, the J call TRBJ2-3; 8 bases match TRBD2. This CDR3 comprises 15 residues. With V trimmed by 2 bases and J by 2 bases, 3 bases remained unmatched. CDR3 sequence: CASSLMRGVTDTQYF. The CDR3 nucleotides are TGTGCCAGCAGTTTAATGCGGGGGGTCACAGATACGCAGTATTTT.

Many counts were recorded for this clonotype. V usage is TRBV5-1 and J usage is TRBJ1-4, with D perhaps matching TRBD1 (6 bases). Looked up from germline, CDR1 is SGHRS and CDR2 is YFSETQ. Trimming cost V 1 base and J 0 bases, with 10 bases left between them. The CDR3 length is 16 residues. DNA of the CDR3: TGCGCCAGCAGCTTGTCAGGGGCGGCAACTAATGAAAAACTGTTTTTT. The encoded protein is CASSLSGAATNEKLFF. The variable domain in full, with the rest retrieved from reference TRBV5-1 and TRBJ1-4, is KAGVTQTPRYLIKTRGQQVTLSCSPISGHRSVSWYQQTPGQGLQFLFEYFSETQRNKGNFPGRFSGRQFSNSRSEMNVSTLELGDSALYLCASSLSGAATNEKLFFGSGTQLSVL.

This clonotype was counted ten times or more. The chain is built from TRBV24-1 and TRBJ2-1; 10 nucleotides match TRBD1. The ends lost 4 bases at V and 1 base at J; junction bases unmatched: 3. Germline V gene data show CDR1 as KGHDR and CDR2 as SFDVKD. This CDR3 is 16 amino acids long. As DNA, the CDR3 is TGTGCCACCAGTGAAGCGGGACAGGGGTCCTACAATGAGCAGTTCTTC. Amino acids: CATSEAGQGSYNEQFF.

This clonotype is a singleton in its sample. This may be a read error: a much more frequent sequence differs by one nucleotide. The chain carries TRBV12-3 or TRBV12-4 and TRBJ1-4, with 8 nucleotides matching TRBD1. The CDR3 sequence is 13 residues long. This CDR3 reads CDSSQGAEEKLFF. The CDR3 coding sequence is TGTGACAGCAGTCAGGGGGCGGAAGAAAAACTGTTTTTT.

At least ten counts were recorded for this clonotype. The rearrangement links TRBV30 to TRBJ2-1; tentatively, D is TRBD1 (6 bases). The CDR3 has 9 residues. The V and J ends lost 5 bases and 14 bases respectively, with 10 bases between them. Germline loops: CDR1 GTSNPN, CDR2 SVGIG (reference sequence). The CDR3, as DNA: TGTGCCTGGGGTGGACAGAAGTTCTTC. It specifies CAWGGQKFF.